This TCR beta chain is from a study of blood T cell repertoires in COVID-19. Study at large: Researchers got acute and convalescent COVID-19 samples from the United States, Italy and Spain. The analysed material was cDNA or gDNA that came from T cells, B-cell-depleted T cells, or PBMCs.

CDR1 is MNHNY, CDR2 SVGAGI, per germline (reference sequence). The CDR3 runs 14 residues. Between the trimmed V and J ends, which lost 4 bases and 3 bases, there was a span of 10 bases. As handled by the study authors: Reference gene primer amplification yielded estimated nucleated cell counts. Method: immunoSEQ multiplex PCR; TCRdb's copy keeps in-frame clones and lacks some. Clonal size and the V and J genes are those of that table, whereas D and trimming came from the DNA. The sample lists approximately 50,000 clones, 79% occurring once. This TCR came from a man in his sixties or seventies with acute or convalescent COVID-19. Specimen: peripheral blood. The rearrangement links TRBV6-6 to TRBJ2-1, with a weak D call TRBD2 (5 bases). CDR3: CASSSTAGYNEQFF. The DNA of the CDR3 is TGTGCCAGCAGTTCTACTGCGGGCTACAATGAGCAGTTCTTC.